The rows below give T cell receptor beta chains drawn from one sample of a study of cytotoxic CD8 clonotypes in ibrutinib-treated CLL. Here immunoSEQ multiplex PCR was the method, and the copy in TCRdb shows in-frame clones only, minus some. This table holds over 70,000 clones, roughly 84% found once. Sequences were derived from PBMCs, sampled before ibrutinib treatment. Every receptor here comes from a human donor with chronic lymphocytic leukemia. Both conserved end residues are part of each CDR3. A D gene is named only where the DNA matches it firmly.

CDR3: CASSLGTSGSGRADTQYF
DNA: TGTGCCAGTAGTTTAGGGACTAGCGGGAGTGGGAGAGCAGATACGCAGTATTTT
D: TRBD2
J: TRBJ2-3
V: TRBV19

CDR3: CAISEQSGELFF
DNA: TGTGCCATCAGTGAGCAGTCCGGGGAGCTGTTTTTT
D: .
J: TRBJ2-2
V: TRBV10-3

CDR3: CASSQTPGQGASQPQHF
DNA: TGTGCCAGCAGCCAAACCCCGGGACAGGGGGCTTCTCAGCCCCAGCATTTT
D: TRBD1
J: TRBJ1-5
V: TRBV7-8

CDR3: CASNEGAAITDTQYF
DNA: TGTGCCAGCAACGAGGGGGCAGCCATCACAGATACGCAGTATTTT
D: TRBD1
J: TRBJ2-3
V: TRBV9

CDR3: CSVVMRSSYNEQFF
DNA: TGCAGCGTTGTAATGAGAAGTTCCTACAATGAGCAGTTCTTC
D: .
J: TRBJ2-1
V: TRBV29-1

CDR3: CAISEPRREGNEQFF
DNA: TGTGCCATCAGTGAGCCGAGGAGGGAGGGCAATGAGCAGTTCTTC
D: TRBD2
J: TRBJ2-1
V: TRBV10-3

CDR3: CASSPLAGITDTQYF
DNA: TGTGCCAGCAGCCCGCTAGCGGGGATCACAGATACGCAGTATTTT
D: TRBD2
J: TRBJ2-3
V: TRBV9

CDR3: CAFDSGTSTDTQYF
DNA: TGTGCCTTTGATAGCGGGACTAGCACAGATACGCAGTATTTT
D: TRBD2
J: TRBJ2-3
V: TRBV30

CDR3: CASSQDRDENTGELFF
DNA: TGTGCCAGCAGCCAAGATCGGGACGAGAACACCGGGGAGCTGTTTTTT
D: .
J: TRBJ2-2
V: TRBV4-2

CDR3: CASSLGGDSGNTIYF
DNA: TGTGCCAGCAGTTTAGGCGGAGACTCTGGAAACACCATATATTTT
D: .
J: TRBJ1-3
V: TRBV28